The clone carrying this TCR beta chain has just a few counts. This entry belongs to a study of T-cell memory formation after mild COVID-19. The germline V gene encodes CDR1 DFQATT and CDR2 SNEGSKA (reference sequence). V was shortened by 3 bases and J by 5 bases, with 14 bases between the two germline ends. The CDR3 consists of 14 residues. Each CDR3 protein gets one entry after TCRdb re-called the 5' RACE reads with MiXCR. Here the sample spans 200,000 to 250,000 distinct CDR3 sequences, around 15% being singletons. The source material was PBMCs or a T cell subset sorted from them (not recorded which). This receptor was taken from a man between 18 and 35 years old who had mild COVID-19 (a few samples of this study predate the infection). Cell type and time point are not known. The genes are TRBV20-1 and TRBJ2-1; TRBD2 is a possible D gene (6 bases). The CDR3 loop reads CSASPGVGNNEQFF. In nucleotides, the CDR3 is TGCAGTGCTAGCCCGGGGGTGGGGAACAATGAGCAGTTCTTC.